The 25 T cell receptor beta chains reported below all come from one sample, sequenced in a study of blood T cells in healthy people across ages. A sample-barcoded 5' primer and a J-beta primer mix were used in a second PCR of roughly 7 to 11 cycles. MiXCR, run by TCRdb on the 5' RACE reads, gives a single entry per CDR3 protein. The sample lists more than 1,000,000 distinct CDR3 sequences; under 30% were seen once. The same data also went into a second study, on T cells of mothers and their children.

Sequenced: blood. The receptors were gathered from a girl under 10 years old in good health.

The CDR3 is CASRPGTANTEAFF. CDR3 coding DNA: TGTGCCAGCAGGCCTGGGACGGCGAACACTGAAGCTTTCTTT. This chain joins TRBV2 and TRBJ1-1; weak D call: TRBD1 (5 bases). Trimming stripped 6 bases from V and 1 base from J, with 12 bases between. Germline assignment: CDR1 SNHLY and CDR2 FYNNEI. The CDR3 extends over 14 amino acids.

This clonotype was counted only a few times. The chain combines TRBV2 with TRBJ2-3; D not certain. The CDR3 is 15 amino acids. Germline lookup yields CDR1 SNHLY and CDR2 FYNNEI. The V end was cut by 3 bases, the J end by 6 bases, with 16 bases between. The CDR3 here is CASSDRADLIDTQYF. The DNA of the CDR3 is TGTGCCAGCAGTGATCGGGCGGACCTCATTGATACGCAGTATTTT.

This clonotype was seen a handful of times. The rearrangement uses TRBV14 and TRBJ2-3; 9 bases align to TRBD2. The CDR3 is made up of 14 amino acids. Germline V gene lookup returns CDR1 SGHDN and CDR2 FVKESK. Losses at the gene ends were 4 bases for V and 5 bases for J; bases not matched to a gene: 4. CDR3: CASSPGLARDTQYF. The CDR3 DNA sequence: TGTGCCAGCAGCCCGGGACTAGCCCGAGATACGCAGTATTTT.

This clonotype has a handful of counts. The genes are TRBV25-1 and TRBJ2-1, with D uncertain. Germline V CDR1 and CDR2: MGHDK, SYGVNS. The CDR3 is made up of 12 amino acids. V was trimmed by 7 bases and J by 5 bases, leaving 9 bases between them. The chain's CDR3 is CASNVYDNEQFF. The CDR3 DNA is TGTGCCAGCAACGTCTACGACAATGAGCAGTTCTTC.

Of note for this clonotype: Because the CDR3 is missing its conserved closing phenylalanine or tryptophan, this is likely a read error. The V call is TRBV15, the J call TRBJ1-4, with 9 positions matching TRBD1. V gave up 0 bases and J gave up 10 bases; unmatched junction bases: 3. The CDR3 extends over 14 amino acids. In germline, CDR1 is LNHNV, CDR2 YYDKDF (reference sequence). CDR3 bases: TGTGCCACCAGCAGAGAAGGGACAGGGCGAAAACTGTTTTTA. Translating it yields CATSREGTGRKLFL.

J is TRBJ2-3 and V is TRBV7-2; D not resolved. Germline lookup yields CDR1 SGHTA and CDR2 FQGNSA. The CDR3 sequence is 17 residues long. The germline V and J ends were trimmed by 1 base and 2 bases, with 16 bases remaining between them. CDR3 sequence reads: CASSLGRGNPFTDTQYF. CDR3 coding DNA: TGTGCCAGCAGCTTAGGACGTGGTAACCCCTTCACAGATACGCAGTATTTT. Based on the CDR3 plus reference TRBV7-2 and TRBJ2-3, the full variable domain is GAGVSQSPSNKVTEKGKDVELRCDPISGHTALYWYRQSLGQGLEFLIYFQGNSAPDKSGLPSDRFSAERTGGSVSTLTIQRTQQEDSAVYLCASSLGRGNPFTDTQYFGPGTRLTVL.

CDR3 region: CASSPALTLNNEQFF. CDR3 nucleotide sequence: TGTGCCAGCAGCCCTGCACTTACACTAAACAATGAGCAGTTCTTC. V and J are TRBV7-9 and TRBJ2-5; D ambiguous. Judging by the DNA end, TRBJ2-1 fits better; the J call may be wrong. Germline V lookup: CDR1 SEHNR, CDR2 FQNEAQ (reference sequence). This CDR3 is 15 amino acids long.

This clonotype was found many times. CDR3 sequence reads: CASSQGGGTEAFF. CDR3 DNA sequence: TGTGCCAGCAGCCAAGGGGGAGGTACTGAAGCTTTCTTT. The chain links TRBV3-1 to TRBJ1-1; no reliable D call. V was cut by 1 base and J by 5 bases, with 8 bases left in between. Germline CDR1 is LGHDT and CDR2 is YNNKEL (reference sequence). This CDR3 is built from 13 residues. Complete variable domain (other parts from reference TRBV3-1 and TRBJ1-1): DTAVSQTPKYLVTQMGNDKSIKCEQNLGHDTMYWYKQDSKKFLKIMFSYNNKELIINETVPNRFSPKSPDKAHLNLHINSLELGDSAVYFCASSQGGGTEAFFGQGTRLTVV.

A few counts support this clonotype. This chain uses TRBV10-3 with TRBJ2-3; D uncertain. The CDR3 covers 15 residues. V dropped 11 bases and J dropped 0 bases, with 18 bases sitting between them. Per the germline V gene, CDR1 is ENHRY and CDR2 is SYGVKD. This CDR3 is CASAEAQLSTDTQYF. The DNA of the CDR3 is TGTGCCTCTGCCGAGGCGCAGCTTAGCACAGATACGCAGTATTTT.

The gene calls are TRBV6-1 and TRBJ1-2; possibly TRBD1 for D (5 bases). V gave up 9 bases and J gave up 8 bases, with 19 bases separating them. The CDR3 extends over 13 amino acids. The germline V gene encodes CDR1 MNHNS and CDR2 SASEGT. The CDR3 DNA is TGTGCCAGTATACGGGACTCCTCGGACGGCTACACCTTC. Amino acids: CASIRDSSDGYTF.

This clonotype was observed a handful of times. The chain links TRBV18 to TRBJ2-5; D ambiguous. The J call may be in error: the DNA end matches TRBJ2-7 better. The CDR3 length is 16 residues. Germline CDR1 and CDR2: KGHSH and LQKENI. The CDR3 sequence: CASSQSVTPNSYEQYF. DNA of the CDR3: TGTGCCAGCTCACAGAGTGTGACACCAAACTCCTACGAGCAGTACTTC.

Only a few counts were recorded for this clonotype. The chain joins TRBV27 to TRBJ2-7; the match to TRBD1 covers 7 bases. The CDR3 length is 14 residues. The junction had 7 bases not matched to a gene; V was cut back by 6 bases and J by 2 bases. CDR1 and CDR2 from the germline V gene are MNHEY and SMNVEV (reference sequence). CDR3 nucleotide sequence: TGTGCCAGCAGGTTAGACAGGGCCCCCTACGAGCAGTACTTC. Encoded protein: CASRLDRAPYEQYF.

This chain joins TRBV29-1 and TRBJ2-5; D uncertain. V was trimmed by 3 bases and J by 0 bases, leaving 11 bases between them. The germline CDR1 and CDR2 sequences are SQVTM and ANQGSEA. This CDR3 has 14 residues. CDR3 nucleotides: TGCAGCGTTGAGTGGTCAGGATACCAAGAGACCCAGTACTTC. Protein product: CSVEWSGYQETQYF.

Only a few counts were recorded for this clonotype. The gene calls are TRBV5-6 and TRBJ2-5; 7 bases match TRBD2. The germline V gene has CDR1 SGHDT and CDR2 YYEEEE. Trimming removed 0 bases from V and 3 bases from J; junction bases left unmatched: 8. The CDR3 is 16 residues long. CDR3 residues: CASSLAKGGTKETQYF. CDR3 nucleotide sequence: TGTGCCAGCAGCTTGGCCAAGGGAGGGACGAAAGAGACCCAGTACTTC.

This clonotype appeared a few times. The chain recombines TRBV15 with TRBJ2-1, with D possibly being TRBD2 (5 bases). Trimming removed 2 bases at V and 9 bases at J, with 11 bases between. Germline CDR1 reads LNHNV; CDR2 reads YYDKDF (reference sequence). The CDR3 runs 13 residues. CDR3 bases: TGTGCCACCAGCAGAAAGAGGGATTCTGAGCAGTTCTTC. Its translation is CATSRKRDSEQFF.

This clonotype came up once. The chain has TRBV5-6 and TRBJ2-3, with 9 bases fitting TRBD1. CDR1 and CDR2 from the germline V gene are SGHDT and YYEEEE. This CDR3 spans 15 amino acids. With 2 bases clipped from V and 3 bases from J, the junction kept 4 bases outside the gene matches. CDR3 sequence (DNA): TGTGCCAGCAGCTTTGGGACAGGGCTGACAGATACGCAGTATTTT. Translating gives CASSFGTGLTDTQYF.

The table lists this clonotype with a few counts. The rearrangement links TRBV4-3 to TRBJ2-5; D is perhaps TRBD1 (5 bases). Trimming took 4 bases from V and 0 from J, leaving 9 bases between them. The length of the CDR3 is 14 residues. Germline-derived CDR1 and CDR2 are LGHNA and YSLEER. Written as DNA, the CDR3 is TGCGCCAGCAGCCCAGACAGAAACCAAGAGACCCAGTACTTC. Translating gives CASSPDRNQETQYF.

The V gene is TRBV27, the J gene TRBJ2-1; D call uncertain. In germline, CDR1 is MNHEY, CDR2 SMNVEV (reference sequence). The CDR3 sequence is 17 residues long. V was clipped by 0 bases and J by 1 base, with 13 bases between them. The CDR3 DNA reads as TGTGCCAGCAGTTTATCGAAGGTGTCGAGATCCTACAATGAGCAGTTCTTC. Translating it yields CASSLSKVSRSYNEQFF.

This clonotype has just a few counts. V usage is TRBV7-2 and J usage is TRBJ2-4; D perhaps matches TRBD2 (6 bases). CDR3 length equals 15 residues. Germline assignment: CDR1 SGHTA and CDR2 FQGNSA. Trimming took off 4 bases at V and 3 bases at J, with 13 bases between the two ends. The CDR3 reads CASSSGRGGKNIQYF. DNA of the CDR3: TGTGCCAGCAGCTCTGGACGGGGAGGCAAAAACATTCAGTACTTC.

Only a few counts were recorded for this clonotype. The chain is built from TRBV20-1 and TRBJ2-7; D not certain. The CDR3 consists of 14 residues. Germline V gene data show CDR1 as DFQATT and CDR2 as SNEGSKA (reference sequence). Trimming cost V 5 bases and J 0 bases, with 14 bases left between them. As DNA, the CDR3 is TGCAGTGCTTATACAGACCGGAGCTCCTACGAGCAGTACTTC. Its protein product is CSAYTDRSSYEQYF.

This clonotype was picked up a small number of times. The gene calls are TRBV5-1 and TRBJ2-1; D is ambiguous. The DNA matches TRBJ2-7 better at its end, which makes the J call doubtful. CDR3 length equals 15 residues. The germline CDR1 and CDR2 sequences are SGHRS and YFSETQ. CDR3: CASSLAGLGSDEQYF. CDR3 sequence (DNA): TGCGCCAGCAGCTTGGCCGGGTTGGGGTCCGACGAGCAGTACTTC.

J is TRBJ2-1 and V is TRBV15; D not certain. Per the germline V gene, CDR1 is LNHNV and CDR2 is YYDKDF (reference sequence). V gave up 5 bases and J gave up 5 bases, with 13 bases separating them. The CDR3 is 14 residues long. CDR3 in amino acids: CATSDGQVDNEQFF. The CDR3, as DNA: TGTGCCACCAGCGATGGGCAGGTAGACAATGAGCAGTTCTTC. Full variable domain (remainder filled in from reference TRBV15 and TRBJ2-1): DAMVIQNPRYQVTQFGKPVTLSCSQTLNHNVMYWYQQKSSQAPKLLFHYYDKDFNNEADTPDNFQSRRPNTSFCFLDIRSPGLGDTAMYLCATSDGQVDNEQFFGPGTRLTVL.

This clonotype turned up a few times. This rearrangement joins TRBV20-1 to TRBJ2-7; D unresolved. CDR1 and CDR2 from the germline V gene are DFQATT and SNEGSKA (reference sequence). The CDR3 extends over 11 amino acids. V lost 0 bases, J lost 3 bases, and 3 bases lay in between. The CDR3 spells CSARDLYEQYF. The CDR3 region has the DNA TGCAGTGCTAGAGATCTCTACGAGCAGTACTTC.

The chain joins TRBV12-5 to TRBJ1-3; TRBD1 matches 9 bases. V gave up 6 bases and J gave up 1 base; unmatched junction bases: 4. Germline V gene data show CDR1 as LGHNT and CDR2 as FRNRAP. The CDR3 has 15 residues. The CDR3: CASGPGTGSGNTIYF. CDR3 nucleotides: TGTGCTAGTGGCCCGGGGACAGGGTCTGGAAACACCATATATTTT.

This clonotype was seen once. The chain employs TRBV7-9 and TRBJ2-2; D ambiguous. The CDR3 consists of 15 residues. The V end was cut by 3 bases, the J end by 0 bases, with 8 bases between. Germline V lookup: CDR1 SEHNR, CDR2 FQNEAQ (reference sequence). As DNA, the CDR3 is TGTGCCAGCAGCTTGCCCAACGCGAACACCGGGGAGCTGTTTTTT. Translation: CASSLPNANTGELFF.